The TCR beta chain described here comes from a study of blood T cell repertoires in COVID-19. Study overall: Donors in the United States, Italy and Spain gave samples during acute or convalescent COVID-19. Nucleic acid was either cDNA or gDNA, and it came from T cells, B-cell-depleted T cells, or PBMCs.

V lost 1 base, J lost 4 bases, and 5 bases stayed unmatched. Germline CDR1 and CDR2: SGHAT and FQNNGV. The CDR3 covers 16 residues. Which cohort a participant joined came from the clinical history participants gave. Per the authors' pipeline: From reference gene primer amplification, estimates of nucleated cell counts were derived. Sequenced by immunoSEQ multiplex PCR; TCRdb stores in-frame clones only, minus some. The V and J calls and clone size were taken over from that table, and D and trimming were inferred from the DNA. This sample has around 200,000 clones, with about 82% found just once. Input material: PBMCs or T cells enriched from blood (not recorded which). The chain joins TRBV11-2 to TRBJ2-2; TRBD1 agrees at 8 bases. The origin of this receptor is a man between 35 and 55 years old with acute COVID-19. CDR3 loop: CASSLGAGGGTGELFF. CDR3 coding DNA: TGTGCCAGCAGCTTAGGGGCAGGGGGCGGCACCGGGGAGCTGTTTTTT.